The 20 T cell receptor beta chains given below trace back to one sample, sequenced in a study of blood T cell repertoires in COVID-19. Some clones are missing from TCRdb's copy, which holds only in-frame ones; the method was immunoSEQ multiplex PCR. The data contain approximately 110,000 clones, 70% to 90% of them singletons. Sequenced: peripheral blood. These receptor sequences come from an older woman who had recovered from COVID-19.

The chain couples TRBV4-3 to TRBJ2-5, with 7 nucleotides matching TRBD1. CDR3 length: 16 residues. The junction had 8 bases not matched to a gene; V was cut back by 0 bases and J by 4 bases. Germline CDR1 reads LGHNA; CDR2 reads YSLEER. The DNA of the CDR3 is TGCGCCAGCAGCCAAGAGGGGACCACAGGGGTAGAGACCCAGTACTTC. It specifies CASSQEGTTGVETQYF.

This clone was seen only once. The chain recombines TRBV29-1 with TRBJ2-7, with a tentative D call TRBD2 (7 bases). Trimming shortened V by 6 bases and J by 4 bases, and 13 bases separated the two germline ends. The CDR3 runs to 12 residues. Germline V gene sequence: CDR1 SQVTM, CDR2 ANQGSEA. The DNA for the CDR3 is TGCAGCGTAGTCAGGGGAGGGTACGAGCAGTACTTC. It yields the protein CSVVRGGYEQYF.

A note on this clone: This same CDR3 is encoded by further DNA sequences in the sample. The gene calls are TRBV19 and TRBJ2-1; maybe TRBD1 (5 bases). The CDR3 totals 16 residues. Germline CDR1 LNHDA, CDR2 SQIVND (reference sequence). V was trimmed by 1 base and J by 4 bases, leaving 14 bases between them. The chain's CDR3 is CASSIGSGSLYNEQFF. CDR3 sequence (DNA): TGTGCCAGTAGTATAGGATCAGGGTCCCTATACAATGAGCAGTTCTTC.

V and J are TRBV18 and TRBJ2-1; 7 bases fit TRBD1. Trimming cost V 3 bases and J 2 bases; bases outside gene matches: 1. The CDR3 totals 14 residues. Germline V CDR1 and CDR2: KGHSH, LQKENI. The CDR3 DNA is TGTGCCAGCTCACCGACAGGGACCTACAATGAGCAGTTCTTC. Amino acids: CASSPTGTYNEQFF.

The V gene is TRBV19, the J gene TRBJ2-3; no reliable D call. The CDR3 has 13 residues. CDR1 and CDR2 from the germline V gene are LNHDA and SQIVND (reference sequence). Trimming pared 1 base from V and 3 bases from J, leaving 5 bases between. The CDR3 protein is CASSIAVTDTQYF. The CDR3 coding sequence is TGTGCCAGTAGTATAGCAGTTACAGATACGCAGTATTTT.

The chain joins TRBV10-3 to TRBJ2-3; 8 bases match TRBD2. CDR1 ENHRY and CDR2 SYGVKD come from the germline V gene. There are 14 residues in the CDR3. V trimming: 8 bases; J trimming: 0 bases; junction bases outside the gene matches: 4. This CDR3 is CAIRGGRSTDTQYF. CDR3 sequence (DNA): TGTGCCATCCGGGGGGGGCGTAGCACAGATACGCAGTATTTT.

This clone came up a few times. The chain recombines TRBV9 with TRBJ1-3; 7 bases fit TRBD1. CDR3 length equals 14 residues. The V segment lost 4 bases and the J segment 5 bases; nucleotides outside the gene matches: 6. The germline V gene encodes CDR1 SGDLS and CDR2 YYNGEE. The CDR3 is CASSPRGQRNTIYF. As DNA, the CDR3 is TGTGCCAGCAGCCCAAGGGGACAGAGAAACACCATATATTTT.

This chain connects TRBV12-3 or TRBV12-4 to TRBJ1-1, with D perhaps matching TRBD1 (5 bases). V was shortened by 6 bases and J by 7 bases, with 12 bases between the two germline ends. The CDR3 sequence is 12 residues long. The CDR3: CASRGPGLEAFF. CDR3 sequence (DNA): TGTGCCAGCAGGGGTCCGGGACTTGAAGCTTTCTTT.

This chain connects TRBV5-4 to TRBJ2-3, with 9 bases identical to TRBD2. V dropped 0 bases and J dropped 1; count of bases not matched to a gene: 3. The CDR3 has 16 residues. Germline V gene lookup returns CDR1 SGHNT and CDR2 YYREEE (reference sequence). Here the CDR3 DNA reads TGTGCCAGCAGCTTGGACCAGCGGGAGGGCACAGATACGCAGTATTTT. This gives the protein CASSLDQREGTDTQYF.

The chain combines TRBV7-2 with TRBJ1-1; D remains ambiguous. Germline V CDR1 and CDR2: SGHTA, FQGNSA. Trimming removed 2 bases at V and 2 bases at J, with 6 bases between. This CDR3 contains 13 residues. The chain's CDR3 is CASSLRGNTEAFF. CDR3 sequence (DNA): TGTGCCAGCAGCTTAAGAGGAAACACTGAAGCTTTCTTT.

The chain is built from TRBV5-4 and TRBJ2-1, with TRBD2 matching over 10 bases. The CDR3 sequence is 16 residues long. Losses at the gene ends were 1 base for V and 8 bases for J; bases not matched to a gene: 9. Germline loops: CDR1 SGHNT, CDR2 YYREEE (reference sequence). The CDR3 sequence is CASSLKLAGVVDEQFF. The CDR3 nucleotides read TGTGCCAGCAGCTTGAAGCTAGCGGGAGTTGTAGATGAGCAGTTCTTC.

The genes are TRBV6-2 or TRBV6-3 and TRBJ2-7; TRBD2 might be the D (6 bases). The germline V gene encodes CDR1 MNHEY and CDR2 SVGEGT. The CDR3 totals 16 residues. V lost 6 bases and J lost 7, with 25 bases in between. The CDR3 reads CASSSGLAGFEGEQYF. The CDR3 DNA sequence: TGTGCCAGCAGCTCCGGCTTGGCGGGATTTGAAGGAGAGCAGTACTTC.

The chain employs TRBV6-5 and TRBJ2-3; maybe TRBD1 (5 bases). Trimming shortened V by 8 bases and J by 4 bases, and 13 bases separated the two germline ends. Looked up from germline, CDR1 is MNHEY and CDR2 is SVGAGI. This CDR3 comprises 13 residues. The CDR3 protein is CASRLGVADTQYF. CDR3 DNA: TGTGCCAGCCGGCTAGGGGTGGCAGATACGCAGTATTTT.

This chain joins TRBV5-8 and TRBJ1-6; D is ambiguous. Germline values: CDR1 SGHTS, CDR2 YDEGEE. V was pared by 6 bases and J by 5 bases, with 12 bases between. The CDR3 is made up of 14 amino acids. The CDR3 region has the DNA TGTGCCAGCACCCTATTGTCCAATAATTCACCCCTCCACTTT. Residues: CASTLLSNNSPLHF.

The chain carries TRBV12-2 and TRBJ1-6; the table's D gene call, TRBD1, was not cross checked with the DNA. TRBV12-2 is tagged as a pseudogene. This CDR3 has 20 amino acids. CDR3 loop: CASRRFRDIVNSSYNSPLHF. CDR3 coding DNA: TGTGCAAGTCGCCGATTTCGGGACATCGTTAATAGCTCCTATAATTCACCCCTCCACTTT.

CDR3 in amino acids: CASSEGAVAKNIQYF. The CDR3 nucleotides are TGCGCCAGCAGTGAAGGAGCGGTGGCCAAAAACATTCAGTACTTC. The rearrangement links TRBV10-2 to TRBJ2-4; D might be TRBD2 (5 bases). Germline V gene sequence: CDR1 WSHSY, CDR2 SAAADI. This CDR3 region has 15 residues. V lost 3 bases and J 1 base, leaving 10 bases between the germline ends.

V gene TRBV7-3 combines with J gene TRBJ2-3; TRBD2 might be the D (5 bases). Trimming cost V 4 bases and J 7 bases, with 15 bases left between them. CDR1 is SGHTA, CDR2 FQGTGA, per germline. This CDR3 has 14 residues. CDR3 sequence (DNA): TGTGCCAGCAGCTCAGGACTTGGGCCCAATACGCAGTATTTT. It yields the protein CASSSGLGPNTQYF. Variable domain in full (rest from reference TRBV7-3 and TRBJ2-3): GAGVSQTPSNKVTEKGKYVELRCDPISGHTALYWYRQSLGQGPEFLIYFQGTGAADDSGLPNDRFFAVRPEGSVSTLKIQRTERGDSAVYLCASSSGLGPNTQYFGPGTRLTVL.

The chain employs TRBV27 and TRBJ2-2; TRBD1 is a possible D gene (6 bases). The V and J ends lost 5 bases and 9 bases respectively, with 13 bases between them. Germline loops: CDR1 MNHEY, CDR2 SMNVEV (reference sequence). The length of the CDR3 is 13 residues. The CDR3: CASSNPDSRELFF. CDR3 DNA sequence: TGTGCCAGCAGTAATCCGGACAGTAGGGAGCTGTTTTTT.

V usage is TRBV12-3 or TRBV12-4 and J usage is TRBJ1-1; no reliable D call. The germline V and J ends were trimmed by 6 bases and 1 base, with 9 bases remaining between them. The CDR3 consists of 13 residues. The CDR3, as DNA: TGTGCCAGCAGGTTCGGGGAGAACACTGAAGCTTTCTTT. This encodes CASRFGENTEAFF.

The chain carries TRBV27 and TRBJ2-1; 11 positions match TRBD2. Germline V CDR1 and CDR2: MNHEY, SMNVEV (reference sequence). The length of the CDR3 is 17 residues. Trimming cost V 6 bases and J 2 bases; bases outside gene matches: 9. The CDR3 region has the DNA TGTGCCAGCAGACCTTTCGGGACTAGCGGTCCCTACAATGAGCAGTTCTTC. Translated: CASRPFGTSGPYNEQFF.